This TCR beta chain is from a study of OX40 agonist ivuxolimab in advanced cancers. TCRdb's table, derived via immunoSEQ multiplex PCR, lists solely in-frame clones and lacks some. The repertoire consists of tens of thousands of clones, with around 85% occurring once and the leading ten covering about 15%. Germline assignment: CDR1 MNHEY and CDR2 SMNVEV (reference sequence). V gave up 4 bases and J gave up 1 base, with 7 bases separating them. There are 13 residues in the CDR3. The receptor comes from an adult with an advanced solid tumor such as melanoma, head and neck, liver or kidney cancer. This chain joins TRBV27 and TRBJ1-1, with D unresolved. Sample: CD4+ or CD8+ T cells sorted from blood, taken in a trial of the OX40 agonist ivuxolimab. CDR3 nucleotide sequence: TGTGCCAGCAGTTGGACTGAGAACACTGAAGCTTTCTTT. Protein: CASSWTENTEAFF.